These T cell receptor beta chains were read from a single sample in a study of identical twins. A single record per CDR3 protein comes from TCRdb applying MiXCR to the 5' RACE reads. The sample records approximately 210,000 distinct CDR3 sequences, 15% to 20% being singletons. Separately, the same data were catalogued under a study of T cells expressing NK-cell markers.

The sequenced sample consisted of CD8+ T cells sorted from blood. The receptors were gathered from a woman under 30 in good health. CDR3s include the opening cysteine and the closing phenylalanine or tryptophan.

TRBV29-1,TRBJ2-3,CSVEGGSSTDTQYF
TRBV7-9,TRBJ2-7,CASSSGRSAYEQYF
TRBV2,TRBJ2-7,CASTTNTEQYF
TRBV12-5,TRBJ1-1,CASGTGSRNTEAFF
TRBV3-1,TRBJ2-2,CASSHLSVAGRGTGELFF
TRBV7-8,TRBJ2-1,CASSLRQGREQFF
TRBV4-3,TRBJ2-7,CASSQDEGAYEQYF
TRBV4-2,TRBJ2-7,CASSQDSIYEQYF
TRBV4-1,TRBJ2-1,CASNLGTLYNEQFF
TRBV20-1,TRBJ2-7,CSARDETGSIGYEQYF
TRBV20-1,TRBJ1-1,CSAMTGEAFF
TRBV9,TRBJ1-4,CASSGGKKLFF
TRBV10-2,TRBJ2-1,CATHRGLDNEQFF
TRBV29-1,TRBJ2-5,CSVRPSGVRETQYF
TRBV11-1,TRBJ2-3,CASSFRDRVMDTQYF
TRBV12-3/TRBV12-4,TRBJ1-4,CASTNTGGEWYEKLFF
TRBV27,TRBJ2-6,CASSLNVALGANVLTF
TRBV10-3,TRBJ2-1,CAIKKPSDNEQFF
TRBV29-1,TRBJ2-1,CSVEPRGGEHNEQFF
TRBV12-3/TRBV12-4,TRBJ2-5,CASSLGGRARETQYF
TRBV4-1,TRBJ2-1,CASSQDWSGGAGNEQFF
TRBV7-9,TRBJ2-5,CASSWRTSEQETQYF
TRBV20-1,TRBJ1-2,CSARDLTISYGYTF
TRBV6-5,TRBJ2-6,CASSYGITGAGANVLTF
TRBV11-2,TRBJ2-7,CASSYPGLATYEQYF
TRBV11-1,TRBJ2-3,CASSLARESTDTQYF